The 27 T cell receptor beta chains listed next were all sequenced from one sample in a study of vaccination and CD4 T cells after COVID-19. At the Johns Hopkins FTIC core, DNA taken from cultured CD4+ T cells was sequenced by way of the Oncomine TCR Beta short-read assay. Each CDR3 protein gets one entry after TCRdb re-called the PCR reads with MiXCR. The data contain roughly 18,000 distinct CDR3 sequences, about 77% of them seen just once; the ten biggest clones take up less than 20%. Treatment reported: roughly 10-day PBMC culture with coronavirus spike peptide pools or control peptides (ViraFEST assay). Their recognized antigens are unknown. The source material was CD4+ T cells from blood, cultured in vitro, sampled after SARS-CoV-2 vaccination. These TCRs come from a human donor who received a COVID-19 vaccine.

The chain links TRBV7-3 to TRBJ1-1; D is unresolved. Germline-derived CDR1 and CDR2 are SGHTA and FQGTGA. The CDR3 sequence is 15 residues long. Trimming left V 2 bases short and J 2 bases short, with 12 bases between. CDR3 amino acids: CASSLGPGANTEAFF. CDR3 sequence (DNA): TGTGCCAGCAGCTTAGGCCCAGGCGCCAACACTGAAGCTTTCTTT. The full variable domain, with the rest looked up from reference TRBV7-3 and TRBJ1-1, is GAGVSQTPSNKVTEKGKYVELRCDPISGHTALYWYRQSLGQGPEFLIYFQGTGAADDSGLPNDRFFAVRPEGSVSTLKIQRTERGDSAVYLCASSLGPGANTEAFFGQGTRLTVV.

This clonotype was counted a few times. CDR3 in amino acids: CASSLEVEGEAFF. The CDR3 DNA follows: TGTGCCAGCAGTTTAGAGGTTGAGGGTGAAGCTTTCTTT. The chain combines TRBV6-5 with TRBJ1-1; D is undetermined. Trimming removed 4 bases at V and 7 bases at J, with 13 bases between. This CDR3 has 13 amino acids. Germline V gene data show CDR1 as MNHEY and CDR2 as SVGAGI.

The CDR3 DNA follows: TGTGCCAGCAGTGAAATCCATGGGGGCGCGGATTCGAACTATGGCTACACCTTC. It is translated as CASSEIHGGADSNYGYTF. This chain joins TRBV6-1 and TRBJ1-2; weak D call: TRBD1 (6 bases). The CDR3 covers 18 residues. V gave up 2 bases and J gave up 2 bases, with 21 bases separating them. Per the germline V gene, CDR1 is MNHNS and CDR2 is SASEGT.

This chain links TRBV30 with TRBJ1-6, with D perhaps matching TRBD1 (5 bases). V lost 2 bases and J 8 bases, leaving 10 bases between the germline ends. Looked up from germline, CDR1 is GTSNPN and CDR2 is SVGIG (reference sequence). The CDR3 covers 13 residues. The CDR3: CAWSRQGYSPLHF. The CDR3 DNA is TGTGCCTGGAGTCGGCAGGGATATTCACCCCTCCACTTT.

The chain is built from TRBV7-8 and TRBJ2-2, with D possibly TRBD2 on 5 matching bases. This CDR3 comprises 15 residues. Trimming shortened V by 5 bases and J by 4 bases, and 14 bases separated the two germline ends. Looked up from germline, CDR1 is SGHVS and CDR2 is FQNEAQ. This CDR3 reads CASSLRERGTGELFF. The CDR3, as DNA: TGTGCCAGCAGCCTCCGGGAACGCGGCACCGGGGAGCTGTTTTTT.

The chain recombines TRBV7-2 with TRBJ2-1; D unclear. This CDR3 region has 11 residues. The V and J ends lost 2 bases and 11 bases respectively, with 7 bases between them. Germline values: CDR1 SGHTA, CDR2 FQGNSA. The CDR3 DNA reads TGTGCCAGCAGCTTACGTTCCCAGCAGTTCTTC. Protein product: CASSLRSQQFF.

CDR3 residues: CASSLVRRGEGGYTF. The CDR3 bases are TGTGCCAGCAGCTTAGTCAGGCGGGGGGAAGGTGGCTACACCTTC. The chain has TRBV7-8 and TRBJ1-2; maybe TRBD1 (5 bases). CDR1 is SGHVS and CDR2 is FQNEAQ in the germline V gene. The CDR3 extends over 15 amino acids. V shed 1 base and J shed 7 bases, with 16 bases lying between them. Based on the CDR3 plus reference TRBV7-8 and TRBJ1-2, the full variable domain is GAGVSQSPRYKVAKRGQDVALRCDPISGHVSLFWYQQALGQGPEFLTYFQNEAQLDKSGLPSDRFFAERPEGSVSTLKIQRTQQEDSAVYLCASSLVRRGEGGYTFGSGTRLTVV.

The CDR3 loop reads CASSLNPRAEKLFF. The CDR3, as DNA: TGCGCCAGCAGCTTAAACCCCAGGGCTGAAAAACTGTTTTTT. The V gene is TRBV5-1, the J gene TRBJ1-4; TRBD1 is a possible D gene (5 bases). Germline CDR1 SGHRS, CDR2 YFSETQ. CDR3 length: 14 residues. The V and J ends lost 2 bases and 7 bases respectively, with 12 bases between them.

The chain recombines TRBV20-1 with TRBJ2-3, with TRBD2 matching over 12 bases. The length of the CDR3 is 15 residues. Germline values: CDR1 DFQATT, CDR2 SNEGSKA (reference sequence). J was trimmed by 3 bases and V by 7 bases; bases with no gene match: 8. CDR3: CSVRSTSGGTDTQYF. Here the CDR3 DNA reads TGCAGTGTACGATCGACTAGCGGGGGTACAGATACGCAGTATTTT.

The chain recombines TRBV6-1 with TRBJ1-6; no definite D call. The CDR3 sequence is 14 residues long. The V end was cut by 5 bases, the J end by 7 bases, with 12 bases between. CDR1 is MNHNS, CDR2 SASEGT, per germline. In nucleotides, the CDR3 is TGTGCCAGCAGTCCACGAGAGACCAATTCACCCCTCCACTTT. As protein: CASSPRETNSPLHF.

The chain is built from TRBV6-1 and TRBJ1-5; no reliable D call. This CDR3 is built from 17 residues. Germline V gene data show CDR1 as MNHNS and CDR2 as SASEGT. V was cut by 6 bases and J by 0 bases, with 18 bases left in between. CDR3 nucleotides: TGTGCCAGCAGCCACCGGCGGGCCCGATATAGCAATCAGCCCCAGCATTTT. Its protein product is CASSHRRARYSNQPQHF.

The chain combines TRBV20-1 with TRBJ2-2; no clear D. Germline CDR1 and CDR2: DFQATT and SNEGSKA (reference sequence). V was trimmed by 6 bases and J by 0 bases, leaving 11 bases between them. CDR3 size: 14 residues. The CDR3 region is CSATPDSNTGELFF. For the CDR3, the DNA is TGCAGTGCAACCCCCGACTCGAACACCGGGGAGCTGTTTTTT.

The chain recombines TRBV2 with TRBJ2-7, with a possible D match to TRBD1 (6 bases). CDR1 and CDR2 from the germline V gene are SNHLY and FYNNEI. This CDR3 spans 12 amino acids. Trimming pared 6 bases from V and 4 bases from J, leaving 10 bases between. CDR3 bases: TGTGCCAGCAGGAGACAGGTTTACGAGCAGTACTTC. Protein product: CASRRQVYEQYF.

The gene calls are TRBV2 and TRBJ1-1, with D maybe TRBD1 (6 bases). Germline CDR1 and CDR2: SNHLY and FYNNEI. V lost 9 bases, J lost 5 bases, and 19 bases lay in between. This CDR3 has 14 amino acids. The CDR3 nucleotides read TGTGCCAGTGGCTATAACAGGGTAAGAACTGAAGCTTTCTTT. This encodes CASGYNRVRTEAFF.

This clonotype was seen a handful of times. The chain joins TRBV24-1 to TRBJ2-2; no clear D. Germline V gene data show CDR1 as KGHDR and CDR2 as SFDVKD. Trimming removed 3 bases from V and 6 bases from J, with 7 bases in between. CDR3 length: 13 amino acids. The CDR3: CATSDDSPGELFF. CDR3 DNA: TGTGCCACCAGTGATGACTCCCCCGGGGAGCTGTTTTTT.

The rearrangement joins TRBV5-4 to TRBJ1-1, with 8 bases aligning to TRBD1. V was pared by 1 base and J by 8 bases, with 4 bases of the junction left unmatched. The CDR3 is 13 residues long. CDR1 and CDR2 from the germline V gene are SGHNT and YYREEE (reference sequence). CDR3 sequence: CASSLWRDREAFF. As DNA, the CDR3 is TGTGCCAGCAGCTTGTGGAGGGACAGGGAAGCTTTCTTT. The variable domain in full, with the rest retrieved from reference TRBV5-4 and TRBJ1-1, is ETGVTQSPTHLIKTRGQQVTLRCSSQSGHNTVSWYQQALGQGPQFIFQYYREEENGRGNFPPRFSGLQFPNYSSELNVNALELDDSALYLCASSLWRDREAFFGQGTRLTVV.

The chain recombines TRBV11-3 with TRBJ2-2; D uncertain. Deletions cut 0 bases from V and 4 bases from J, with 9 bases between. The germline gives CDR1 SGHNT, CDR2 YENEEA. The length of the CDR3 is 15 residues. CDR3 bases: TGTGCCAGCAGCTTAGATGGACCGGGCACCGGGGAGCTGTTTTTT. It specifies CASSLDGPGTGELFF.

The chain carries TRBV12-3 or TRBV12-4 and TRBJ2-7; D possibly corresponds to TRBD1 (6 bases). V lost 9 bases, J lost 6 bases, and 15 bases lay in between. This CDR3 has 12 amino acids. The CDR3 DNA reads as TGTGCCAGTCAGCGGACAGCCGGCGAGCAGTACTTC. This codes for CASQRTAGEQYF.

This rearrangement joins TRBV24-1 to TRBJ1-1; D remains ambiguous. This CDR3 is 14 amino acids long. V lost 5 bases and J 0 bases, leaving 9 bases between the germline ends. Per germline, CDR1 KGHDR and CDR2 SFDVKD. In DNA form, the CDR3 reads TGTGCCACCAGTGGCGGCGGGGTGAACACTGAAGCTTTCTTT. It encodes CATSGGGVNTEAFF.

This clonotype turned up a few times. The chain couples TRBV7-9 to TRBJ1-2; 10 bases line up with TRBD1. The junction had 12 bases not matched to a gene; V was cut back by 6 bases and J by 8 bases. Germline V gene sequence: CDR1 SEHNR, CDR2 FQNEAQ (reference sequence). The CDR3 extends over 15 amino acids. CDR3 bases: TGTGCCAGCAGTAACGACAGGGGGCTGTTGGTCGGCTACACCTTC. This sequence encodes CASSNDRGLLVGYTF.

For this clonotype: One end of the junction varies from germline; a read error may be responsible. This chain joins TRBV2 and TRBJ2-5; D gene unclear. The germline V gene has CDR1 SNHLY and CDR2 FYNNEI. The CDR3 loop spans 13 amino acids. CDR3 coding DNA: TGTGCCAGCAGTGAAGCCGATCAAGAGACCCGGTACTTC. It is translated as CASSEADQETRYF.

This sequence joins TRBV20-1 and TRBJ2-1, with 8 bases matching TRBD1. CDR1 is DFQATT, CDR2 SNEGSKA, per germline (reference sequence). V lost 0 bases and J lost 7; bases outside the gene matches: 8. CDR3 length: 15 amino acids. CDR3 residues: CSARDGRGPLNEQFF. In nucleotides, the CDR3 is TGCAGTGCTAGAGATGGCAGGGGGCCTCTTAATGAGCAGTTCTTC.

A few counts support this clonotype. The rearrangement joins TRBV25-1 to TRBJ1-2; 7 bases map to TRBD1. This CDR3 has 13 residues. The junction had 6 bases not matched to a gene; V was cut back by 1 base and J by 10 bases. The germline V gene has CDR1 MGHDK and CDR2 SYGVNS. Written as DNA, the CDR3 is TGTGCCAGCAGTGAATCGGGAGGGGGCGACTACACCTTC. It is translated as CASSESGGGDYTF.

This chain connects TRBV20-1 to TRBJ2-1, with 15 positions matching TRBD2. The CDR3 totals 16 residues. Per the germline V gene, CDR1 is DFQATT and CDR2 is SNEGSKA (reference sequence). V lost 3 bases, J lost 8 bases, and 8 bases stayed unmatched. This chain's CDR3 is CSASKGGLAGGHEQFF. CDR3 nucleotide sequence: TGCAGTGCTAGTAAGGGGGGACTAGCGGGGGGACATGAGCAGTTCTTC.

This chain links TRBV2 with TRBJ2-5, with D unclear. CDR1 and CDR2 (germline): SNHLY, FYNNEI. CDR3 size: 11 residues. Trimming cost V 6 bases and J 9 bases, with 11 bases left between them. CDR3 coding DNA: TGTGCCAGCAGCACGAGCGCGGCCCAGTACTTC. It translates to CASSTSAAQYF.

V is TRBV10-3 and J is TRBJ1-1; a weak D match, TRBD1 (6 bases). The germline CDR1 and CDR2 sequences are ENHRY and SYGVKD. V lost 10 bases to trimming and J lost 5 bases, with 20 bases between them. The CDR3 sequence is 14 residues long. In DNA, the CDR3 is TGTGCCACCCTCTCAGTAACAGGGCGGACTGAAGCTTTCTTT. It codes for CATLSVTGRTEAFF.

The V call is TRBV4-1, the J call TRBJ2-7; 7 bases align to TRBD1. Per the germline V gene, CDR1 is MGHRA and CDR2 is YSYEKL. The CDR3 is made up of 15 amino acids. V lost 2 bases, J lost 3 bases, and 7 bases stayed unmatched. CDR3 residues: CASSQIGQAVYEQYF. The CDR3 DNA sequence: TGCGCCAGCAGCCAAATTGGACAGGCGGTCTACGAGCAGTACTTC.